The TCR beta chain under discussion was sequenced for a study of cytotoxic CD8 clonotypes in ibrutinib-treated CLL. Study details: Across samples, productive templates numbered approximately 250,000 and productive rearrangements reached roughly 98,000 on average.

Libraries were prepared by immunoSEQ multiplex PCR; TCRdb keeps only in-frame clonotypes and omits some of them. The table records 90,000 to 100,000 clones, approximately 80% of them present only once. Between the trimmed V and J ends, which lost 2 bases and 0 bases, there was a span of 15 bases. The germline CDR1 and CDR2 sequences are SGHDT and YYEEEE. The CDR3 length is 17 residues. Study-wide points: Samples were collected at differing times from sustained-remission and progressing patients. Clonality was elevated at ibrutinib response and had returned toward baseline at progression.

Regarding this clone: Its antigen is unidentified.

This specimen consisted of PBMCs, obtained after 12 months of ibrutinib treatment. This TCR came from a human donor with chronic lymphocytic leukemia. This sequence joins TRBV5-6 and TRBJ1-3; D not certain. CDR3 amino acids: CASSFGPPQASGNTIYF. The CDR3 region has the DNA TGTGCCAGCAGCTTTGGACCCCCGCAGGCCTCTGGAAACACCATATATTTT.